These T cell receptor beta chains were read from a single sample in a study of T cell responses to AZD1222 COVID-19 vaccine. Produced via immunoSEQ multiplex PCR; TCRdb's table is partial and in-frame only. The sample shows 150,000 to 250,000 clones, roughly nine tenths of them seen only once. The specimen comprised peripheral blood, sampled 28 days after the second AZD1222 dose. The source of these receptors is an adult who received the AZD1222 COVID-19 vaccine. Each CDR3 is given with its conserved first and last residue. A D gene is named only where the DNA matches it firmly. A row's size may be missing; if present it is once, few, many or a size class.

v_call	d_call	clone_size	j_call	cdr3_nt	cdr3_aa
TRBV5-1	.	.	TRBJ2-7	TGCGCCAGCATCGGAGACCCCCCCTACGAGCAGTACTTC	CASIGDPPYEQYF
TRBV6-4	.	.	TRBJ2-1	TGTGCCAGCAGTGAGCTAAATGGGAATGAGCAGTTCTTC	CASSELNGNEQFF
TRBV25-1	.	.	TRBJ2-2	TGTGCCAGCAGCGTCGTTAGGGGTACCGGGGAGCTGTTTTTT	CASSVVRGTGELFF
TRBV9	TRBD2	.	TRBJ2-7	TGTGCCAGCAGCGTAGCTGGCCGCGGGAGTTTGGACGAGCAGTACTTC	CASSVAGRGSLDEQYF
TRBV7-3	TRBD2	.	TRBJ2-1	TGTGCCAGCAGCTTAGGGACTAGCGGTTACAATGAGCAGTTCTTC	CASSLGTSGYNEQFF
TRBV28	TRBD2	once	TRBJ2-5	TGTGCCAGCAGTTCTCACCGAGCGGGAGTTGGGGTGGAGACCCAGTACTTC	CASSSHRAGVGVETQYF
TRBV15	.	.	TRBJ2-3	TGTGCCACCAGCAGAGGTGGTGAAGATACGCAGTATTTT	CATSRGGEDTQYF
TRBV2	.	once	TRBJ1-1	TGTGCCAGCACCACGGACCTGAACACTGAAGCTTTCTTT	CASTTDLNTEAFF
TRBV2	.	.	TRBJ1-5	TGTGCCAGCACCCTGGACACATATAGCAATCAGCCCCAGCATTTT	CASTLDTYSNQPQHF
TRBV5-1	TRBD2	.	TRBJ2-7	TGCGCCAGCAGCTTGGGGGGGACTAGCGGGGCCTACGAGCAGTACTTC	CASSLGGTSGAYEQYF
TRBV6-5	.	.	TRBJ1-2	TGTGCCAGCAGTTACTCGAGAGGGACCTACACCTTC	CASSYSRGTYTF
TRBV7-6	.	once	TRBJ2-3	TGTGCCAGCAGCCCGCGACAGGCTAGCACAGATACGCAGTATTTT	CASSPRQASTDTQYF
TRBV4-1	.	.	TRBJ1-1	TGCGCCAGCAGCCAAGACGAGGGCTGGGTGAACACTGAAGCTTTCTTT	CASSQDEGWVNTEAFF
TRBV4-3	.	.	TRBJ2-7	TGCGCCAGCAGCCAAGAAGTCGTGAACCCCTACGAGCAGTACTTC	CASSQEVVNPYEQYF
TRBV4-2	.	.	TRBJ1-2	TGTGCCAGCAGCGGGGGTCCGGCCTATGGCTACACCTTC	CASSGGPAYGYTF
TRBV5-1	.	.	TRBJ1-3	TGCGCCAGCAGCCTGGCGGGAGGAGCCGGAAACACCATATATTTT	CASSLAGGAGNTIYF
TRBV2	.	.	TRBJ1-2	TGTGCCAGCAGTGAAGGGGGACCTAGCTATGGCTACACCTTC	CASSEGGPSYGYTF
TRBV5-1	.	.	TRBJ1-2	TGCGCCAGCAGCTTGAAAGGGATCCGGTCGTTTTATGGCTACACCTTC	CASSLKGIRSFYGYTF
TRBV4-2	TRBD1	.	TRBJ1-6	TGTGCCAGCAGCCGTCGGGTTTGGGACAGTAATTCACCCCTCCACTTT	CASSRRVWDSNSPLHF
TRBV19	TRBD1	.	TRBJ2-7	TGTGCCAGTAGTATAGCGGGGACAGGACCGGCCGAGCAGTACTTC	CASSIAGTGPAEQYF
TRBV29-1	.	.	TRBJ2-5	TGCAGCGTTGAGTCAGGGGCAGAGACCCAGTACTTC	CSVESGAETQYF
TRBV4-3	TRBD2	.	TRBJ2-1	TGCGCCAGCAGCCAAGATAAGGCTAGCGGCAATGAGCAGTTCTTC	CASSQDKASGNEQFF
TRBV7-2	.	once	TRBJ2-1	TGTGCCAGCAGCACTAGAGGGCGCCCAGGGAGCTCCTACAATGAGCAGTTCTTC	CASSTRGRPGSSYNEQFF
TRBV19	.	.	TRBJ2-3	TGTGCCAGTAGGGGGATGTCCTTCTACACAGATACGCAGTATTTT	CASRGMSFYTDTQYF
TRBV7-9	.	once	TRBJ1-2	TGTGCCAGCAGCTTCGGGAACTATGGCTACACCTTC	CASSFGNYGYTF
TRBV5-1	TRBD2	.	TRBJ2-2	TGCGCCAGCAGCTTTCTAGCGGGAGACCACACCGGGGAGCTGTTTTTT	CASSFLAGDHTGELFF